The source of this TCR beta chain is a study of CD8+ T cells in alopecia areata. RNA extraction and reverse transcription yielded cDNA as sequencing template. Sequencing used immunoSEQ multiplex PCR; TCRdb keeps in-frame clones, though not all of them. Among nearly 200,000 clones listed, roughly 64% were seen once. Regarding the study as a whole: Tofacitinib produced a significant decrease in scalp clonality and in expanded CD8+ clones among the top 100.

This clone was seen more than once but under ten times. Antigen: not known. The treatment here: oral pan-JAK inhibitor, 5-10 mg twice daily. V dropped 0 bases and J dropped 11; count of bases not matched to a gene: 6. The CDR3 has 13 residues. CDR1 MGHDK and CDR2 SYGVNS come from the germline V gene. The chain employs TRBV25-1 and TRBJ2-7; TRBD1 agrees at 8 bases. The TCR originated in a human donor with alopecia areata. Sequenced material: CD4+ T cells sorted from blood, taken at week 24, from a patient treated with tofacitinib. The CDR3 sequence: CASSEYGRGLEYF. The CDR3, as DNA: TGTGCCAGCAGTGAATACGGCAGGGGGCTTGAGTACTTC.